This TCR beta chain appears in the sequencing data of a study of blood T cell repertoires in COVID-19 (dated by TCRdb to 2018 to 2020). Describing the broader study: The collaborator samples originated in the United States, Italy and Spain and spanned the acute and convalescent phases of COVID-19. The material from the prospective study consisted of cDNA or gDNA derived from T cells, B-cell-depleted T cells, or PBMCs. Deeply sampled blood TCRbeta repertoires from subjects exposed to, actively infected with, or recovered from COVID-19 were included in the dataset. The repertoires were made available in a free public database intended to serve as a resource for research on the immune response to SARS-CoV-2. Samples came from the ongoing ImmuneRACE study (first 160 participants) plus 1,254 subjects from 6 global collaborators. A de-identified subject ID, COVID-19 status, age in years and sex were almost always included in the sample metadata. Where HLA class I and class II types were available, the types were taken from metadata supplied by the sample provider, not from assay-based typing. General findings and caveats noted by the study authors: How much clinical and demographic metadata was included differed by source and by participant, and the metadata was provided uncurated.

Concerning this clone: No cognate antigen has been identified for it. No per-base quality is available; no much larger clone lies one base away.

The immunoSEQ Assay, a bias-controlled multiplex PCR, was used to amplify TCRbeta CDR3 regions from genomic DNA. Per the source publication's procedure: Within the assay, amplification of reference gene primers was used to estimate how many nucleated cells each sample contained. To quantify the absolute abundance of each unique TCRbeta CDR3 rearrangement, sequence reads were collapsed and filtered. For each sample, productive Simpson clonality was calculated as the square root of Simpson's diversity index across productive rearrangements. Imported from immuneACCESS, the table was reduced by TCRdb to in-frame sequences with V and J called. These copies leave out some clones; in studies compared against another copy, an unresolved V gene accounts for under half, and the cause of the remainder is not known. V and J calls and clone size come straight from that table; D and trimming were deduced from the DNA. The sample has about 68,000 clones on record, about four fifths of them singletons. The ten largest make up 8.5% to 10% of the sample.

Whole blood was collected in K2EDTA tubes by collaborating institutions according to the institutions' own protocols. For TCRbeta analysis, collaborator samples were shipped as frozen whole blood, as isolated PBMCs, or as DNA extracted from either sample type. Trimming removed 0 bases from V and 10 bases from J; the gene matches leave 14 bases unexplained. Per the germline V gene, SGHDT is the CDR1 and YYEEEE is the CDR2. Measured from the cysteine to the phenylalanine, the CDR3 is 17 residues long. The sequence is cut down to CDR3 DNA, 51 bases in frame from base 1. This receptor chain uses TRBV5-6 and TRBJ2-1, with 9 bases aligning to TRBD2. This clonotype originated in a man aged 45 to 65 with active COVID-19. What was sequenced was peripheral blood. The DNA is as follows: TGTGCCAGCAGCTTGGGAGTTAGGGGCGGGAGGGCCAGAGAGCAGTTCTTC. It is translated as CASSLGVRGGRAREQFF. With all but the CDR3 taken from the reference TRBV5-6 and TRBJ2-1 genes, the full variable domain is: DAGVTQSPTHLIKTRGQQVTLRCSPKSGHDTVSWYQQALGQGPQFIFQYYEEEERQRGNFPDRFSGHQFPNYSSELNVNALLLGDSALYLCASSLGVRGGRAREQFFGPGTRLTVL.